Given below is one T cell receptor (beta chain) in context. This sample stems from a study of radiotherapy plus CTLA-4 blockade in lung cancer. The CDR3 length is 13 residues. The V end lost 3 bases, the J end lost 2 bases, and 9 bases lay between the germline ends. CDR1 and CDR2 from the germline V gene are SGDLS and YYNGEE. Sequencing was performed with immunoSEQ multiplex PCR; in TCRdb, only in-frame clones are kept and a portion is missing. The table includes roughly 50,000 clones, around nine tenths detected once. The receptor was derived from a human donor with non-small cell lung cancer whose response to radiotherapy plus ipilimumab could not be evaluated. The chain recombines TRBV9 with TRBJ2-7, with TRBD1 as a possible D gene (6 bases). Sequenced material: peripheral blood, taken from a patient treated with radiotherapy plus ipilimumab. CDR3: CASSGQVTYEQYF. The CDR3 DNA follows: TGTGCCAGCAGCGGACAGGTCACCTACGAGCAGTACTTC.